A single sample gave rise to the 28 T cell receptor beta chains below, sequenced in a study of CD8+ T cells in alopecia areata. cDNA serving as the sequencing template came from extracted, reverse transcribed RNA. Clones were sequenced by immunoSEQ multiplex PCR, and TCRdb holds only the in-frame ones, with some missing. The table records 150,000 or so clones, approximately 86% of them present only once. Treatment here: oral pan-JAK inhibitor, 5-10 mg twice daily. Material: CD8+ T cells sorted from blood, obtained at week 4, from a patient treated with tofacitinib. These receptors originate from a human donor with alopecia areata.

The rearrangement joins TRBV20-1 to TRBJ2-7, with a tentative D call TRBD1 (5 bases). The V end was cut by 5 bases, the J end by 5 bases, with 10 bases between. This CDR3 comprises 11 residues. Germline loops: CDR1 DFQATT, CDR2 SNEGSKA (reference sequence). This CDR3 is CSAGMDNEQYF. Written as DNA, the CDR3 is TGCAGTGCTGGGATGGACAACGAGCAGTACTTC.

The chain combines TRBV18 with TRBJ2-7; D gene unclear. CDR1 is KGHSH, CDR2 LQKENI, per germline. Between the trimmed V and J ends, which lost 5 bases and 7 bases, there was a span of 9 bases. The CDR3 is 11 residues long. The CDR3 loop reads CASSTTEEQYF. The CDR3 DNA is TGTGCCAGCTCAACGACTGAGGAGCAGTACTTC.

The rearrangement joins TRBV10-2 to TRBJ2-1; D not certain. The CDR3 has 13 residues. The germline gives CDR1 WSHSY, CDR2 SAAADI. The ends were cut back, 4 bases at V and 9 bases at J, with 13 bases in the middle. CDR3 region: CASSALGSAEQFF. The CDR3 nucleotides are TGCGCCAGCAGTGCGTTAGGGTCCGCTGAGCAGTTCTTC.

The gene calls are TRBV7-3 and TRBJ2-1; D uncertain. The CDR3 extends over 13 amino acids. CDR1 is SGHTA and CDR2 is FQGTGA in the germline V gene. V lost 5 bases to trimming and J lost 1 base, with 6 bases between them. The CDR3: CASSASSYNEQFF. The DNA of the CDR3 is TGTGCCAGCAGCGCCTCGTCCTACAATGAGCAGTTCTTC.

The chain recombines TRBV27 with TRBJ1-4; D call uncertain. Germline-derived CDR1 and CDR2 are MNHEY and SMNVEV (reference sequence). CDR3 length: 17 residues. V was cut by 0 bases and J by 4 bases, with 15 bases left in between. The CDR3 sequence: CASSLSIDRSYNEKLFF. CDR3 nucleotide sequence: TGTGCCAGCAGTTTATCGATTGATAGGAGCTATAATGAAAAACTGTTTTTT.

CDR3 region: CASSQGTSGQETQYF. Written as DNA, the CDR3 is TGCGCCAGCAGCCAAGGGACTAGCGGCCAAGAGACCCAGTACTTC. The chain uses TRBV4-1 and TRBJ2-5; TRBD2 agrees at 10 bases. The CDR3 is 15 amino acids. Trimming took 1 base from V and 1 from J; bases not matched to a gene: 0. Germline lookup yields CDR1 MGHRA and CDR2 YSYEKL.

CDR3: CASSAGTSGGNEQYF. For the CDR3, the DNA is TGTGCCAGCAGTGCCGGGACTAGCGGGGGGAACGAGCAGTACTTC. The rearrangement links TRBV27 to TRBJ2-7, with 15 bases identical to TRBD2. The V segment lost 5 bases and the J segment 5 bases; nucleotides outside the gene matches: 4. The CDR3 totals 15 residues. Per the germline V gene, CDR1 is MNHEY and CDR2 is SMNVEV (reference sequence).

This chain joins TRBV5-1 and TRBJ2-3; D perhaps matches TRBD2 (6 bases). The V and J ends lost 3 bases and 4 bases respectively, with 15 bases between them. The CDR3 has 15 amino acids. The germline V gene has CDR1 SGHRS and CDR2 YFSETQ. CDR3 loop: CASSSGTAGSDTQYF. The CDR3 DNA is TGCGCCAGCAGCTCCGGGACGGCGGGGTCAGATACGCAGTATTTT.

The sample holds one count of this clone. The chain combines TRBV29-1 with TRBJ1-2; no clear D. Germline V gene data show CDR1 as SQVTM and CDR2 as ANQGSEA. This CDR3 contains 14 residues. Trimming removed 3 bases from V and 5 bases from J, with 16 bases in between. In DNA, the CDR3 is TGCAGCGTTGAGGACGACCGAGTCACTTATGGCTACACCTTC. As protein: CSVEDDRVTYGYTF.

The chain couples TRBV29-1 to TRBJ1-2; no firm D call. Germline CDR1 is SQVTM and CDR2 is ANQGSEA. This CDR3 has 13 amino acids. Between the trimmed V and J ends, which lost 2 bases and 4 bases, there was a span of 11 bases. The CDR3 DNA reads as TGCAGCGTTGAACTATCCGGGGTCTATGGCTACACCTTC. Its protein product is CSVELSGVYGYTF.

The rearrangement links TRBV7-9 to TRBJ2-7, with D perhaps being TRBD1 or TRBD2 (5 bases each). V was clipped by 5 bases and J by 3 bases, with 17 bases between them. This CDR3 contains 15 residues. Germline V gives CDR1 SEHNR, CDR2 FQNEAQ (reference sequence). For the CDR3, the DNA is TGTGCCAGCAGCCCCGGGGCAGGAGATTTCTACGAGCAGTACTTC. Translation gives CASSPGAGDFYEQYF.

J is TRBJ2-7 and V is TRBV29-1; TRBD2 matches at 8 bases. The CDR3 length is 16 residues. V shed 1 base and J 1 base; nucleotides not matched to a gene: 9. Germline CDR1 and CDR2: SQVTM and ANQGSEA. CDR3 nucleotide sequence: TGCAGCGTTGAAGGGGAATCTACGGGAGGGTCCTACGAGCAGTACTTC. Residues: CSVEGESTGGSYEQYF.

The chain couples TRBV6-5 to TRBJ2-1; tentatively, D is TRBD2 (5 bases). Germline V gene data show CDR1 as MNHEY and CDR2 as SVGAGI. V was pared by 5 bases and J by 12 bases, with 20 bases between. The length of the CDR3 is 14 residues. This chain's CDR3 is CASSPDPYGNPQFF. Written as DNA, the CDR3 is TGTGCCAGCAGTCCAGACCCTTACGGGAACCCGCAGTTCTTC.

The rearrangement joins TRBV12-5 to TRBJ2-1, with 8 bases matching TRBD1. This CDR3 has 15 residues. Trimming cost V 5 bases and J 7 bases; bases outside gene matches: 10. Germline-derived CDR1 and CDR2 are LGHNT and FRNRAP. The CDR3 DNA reads as TGTGCTAGTGGTCCCGGACAGGGTCTTATGAATGAGCAGTTCTTC. Translated, it gives CASGPGQGLMNEQFF.

This chain uses TRBV7-9 with TRBJ2-5; either TRBD1 or TRBD2 may supply D (5 bases each). Germline V gene sequence: CDR1 SEHNR, CDR2 FQNEAQ (reference sequence). The ends were cut back, 3 bases at V and 5 bases at J, with 19 bases in the middle. The length of the CDR3 is 16 residues. The CDR3 reads CASSFTPGPQRETQYF. The CDR3 coding sequence is TGTGCCAGCAGCTTTACACCGGGACCCCAACGGGAGACCCAGTACTTC.

The chain combines TRBV11-2 with TRBJ2-7, with D perhaps given as TRBD1 or TRBD2 (5 bases each). CDR1 and CDR2 (germline): SGHAT, FQNNGV. This CDR3 has 14 residues. V shed 8 bases and J shed 5 bases, with 19 bases lying between them. As DNA, the CDR3 is TGTGCCAGCCTACCCTACCTAGGGGACGACGAGCAGTACTTC. It translates to CASLPYLGDDEQYF.

This sequence joins TRBV5-4 and TRBJ1-1; 7 positions agree with TRBD1. CDR1 is SGHNT, CDR2 YYREEE, per germline (reference sequence). The CDR3 is made up of 15 amino acids. V shed 2 bases, J shed 2 bases, and the junction held 6 bases outside the gene matches. The CDR3 spells CASSFVQGTNTEAFF. CDR3 sequence (DNA): TGTGCCAGCAGCTTCGTACAGGGGACCAACACTGAAGCTTTCTTT.

The V and J genes are TRBV6-6 and TRBJ2-1; the match to TRBD2 covers 7 bases. The V segment lost 2 bases and the J segment 4 bases; nucleotides outside the gene matches: 5. CDR1 is MNHNY, CDR2 SVGAGI, per germline (reference sequence). This CDR3 contains 15 residues. CDR3 residues: CASSYLGGSYNEQFF. DNA for the CDR3: TGTGCCAGCAGTTACCTTGGCGGGAGTTACAATGAGCAGTTCTTC.

The rearrangement joins TRBV15 to TRBJ2-7; D is unresolved. Deletions cut 4 bases from V and 2 bases from J, with 15 bases between. This CDR3 contains 15 residues. The germline V gene has CDR1 LNHNV and CDR2 YYDKDF (reference sequence). Written as DNA, the CDR3 is TGTGCCACCAGCACCCGGAAAGGGAAACCCTACGAGCAGTACTTC. This sequence encodes CATSTRKGKPYEQYF.

The chain carries TRBV30 and TRBJ1-1; no firm D call. This CDR3 comprises 16 residues. V lost 2 bases and J lost 6, with 22 bases in between. The germline V gene has CDR1 GTSNPN and CDR2 SVGIG (reference sequence). This CDR3 reads CAWSSISIGEPPEAFF. In DNA form, the CDR3 reads TGTGCCTGGAGTTCTATAAGTATTGGGGAACCCCCTGAAGCTTTCTTT.

V usage is TRBV6-5 and J usage is TRBJ2-3; TRBD2 aligns across 8 bases. Trimming took 5 bases from V and 3 from J; bases not matched to a gene: 7. Germline V lookup: CDR1 MNHEY, CDR2 SVGAGI. CDR3 length: 15 amino acids. The CDR3, as DNA: TGTGCCAGCAGTACGCGGAGCGGGGGAACAGATACGCAGTATTTT. Residues: CASSTRSGGTDTQYF.

The gene calls are TRBV5-1 and TRBJ2-5, with TRBD2 matching 9 bases. This CDR3 has 16 amino acids. From germline, CDR1 is SGHRS and CDR2 YFSETQ. Unmatched junction bases numbered 7, after V lost 0 bases and J lost 4 bases. CDR3 in DNA: TGCGCCAGCAGCTTGGGTTCCGGGACTAGCAGAGAGACCCAGTACTTC. It codes for CASSLGSGTSRETQYF. Filled out from reference TRBV5-1 and TRBJ2-5, the complete variable domain reads KAGVTQTPRYLIKTRGQQVTLSCSPISGHRSVSWYQQTPGQGLQFLFEYFSETQRNKGNFPGRFSGRQFSNSRSEMNVSTLELGDSALYLCASSLGSGTSRETQYFGPGTRLLVL.

The chain combines TRBV5-6 with TRBJ2-1, with 8 bases aligning to TRBD2. The CDR3 runs 15 residues. V lost 0 bases, J lost 6 bases, and 5 bases stayed unmatched. Germline V gives CDR1 SGHDT, CDR2 YYEEEE. The CDR3 DNA follows: TGTGCCAGCAGCTTGGTCGGGCTAGCGGGCAATGAGCAGTTCTTC. Its translation is CASSLVGLAGNEQFF.

The chain has TRBV7-9 and TRBJ1-1; D is ambiguous. V was shortened by 3 bases and J by 0 bases, with 5 bases between the two germline ends. The CDR3 is 13 residues long. Germline V CDR1 and CDR2: SEHNR, FQNEAQ (reference sequence). CDR3 sequence (DNA): TGTGCCAGCAGCTTCCCGATGAACACTGAAGCTTTCTTT. Translation: CASSFPMNTEAFF.

This CDR3 reads CASSQVDNNEQFF. The CDR3 DNA reads as TGCGCCAGCAGCCAAGTCGACAACAATGAGCAGTTCTTC. This chain links TRBV4-1 with TRBJ2-1; D uncertain. CDR3 size: 13 residues. Between the trimmed V and J ends, which lost 1 base and 5 bases, there was a span of 6 bases. The germline V gene has CDR1 MGHRA and CDR2 YSYEKL.

The chain is built from TRBV2 and TRBJ1-2, with D unresolved. The V and J ends lost 5 bases and 0 bases respectively, with 13 bases between them. Germline V lookup: CDR1 SNHLY, CDR2 FYNNEI. The CDR3 is 15 residues long. The CDR3 is CASSQQRTANYGYTF. CDR3 bases: TGTGCCAGCAGTCAGCAGCGAACAGCTAACTATGGCTACACCTTC.

The rearrangement links TRBV27 to TRBJ2-7; 7 bases agree with TRBD1. V shed 5 bases, J shed 3 bases, and the junction held 7 bases outside the gene matches. The CDR3 length is 14 residues. In germline, CDR1 is MNHEY, CDR2 SMNVEV (reference sequence). CDR3 bases: TGTGCCAGCAGTCCGGGGACAGCTAGCTACGAGCAGTACTTC. It is translated as CASSPGTASYEQYF.

The V gene is TRBV5-4, the J gene TRBJ2-7, with 10 bases aligning to TRBD1. CDR3 length: 13 amino acids. From germline, CDR1 is SGHNT and CDR2 YYREEE (reference sequence). J gave up 7 bases and V 4 bases, and 5 bases lay outside the gene matches. Written as DNA, the CDR3 is TGTGCCAGCAGCCCGGGACAGGGGTGGGAGCAGTACTTC. Translating gives CASSPGQGWEQYF.